The T cell receptor (beta chain) under discussion was sequenced for a study of blood T cell repertoires in COVID-19 (dated by TCRdb to the early 2020s). Study-level background: Samples from collaborators originated in the United States, Italy and Spain and spanned both the acute and convalescent phases of COVID-19. The material from the prospective study consisted of cDNA or gDNA derived from T cells, B-cell-depleted T cells, or PBMCs. Samples were obtained from the ongoing ImmuneRACE study (first 160 participants) and from some 1,300 subjects provided by 6 global collaborators. Deeply sampled blood TCRbeta repertoires from subjects exposed to, actively infected with, or recovered from COVID-19 were included in the dataset. The repertoires were released in a freely available public database meant as a resource for research on the immune response to SARS-CoV-2. HLA class I and class II types, where available, came from metadata supplied by the sample provider rather than from assay-based typing. Sample metadata almost always included a de-identified subject ID, COVID-19 status, age in years and sex. Study-wide findings and limitations: The amount of clinical and demographic metadata varied by source and participant and was provided uncurated.

The immunoSEQ Assay, a bias-controlled multiplex PCR, was used to amplify TCRbeta CDR3 regions from genomic DNA. The original methods were these. The number of nucleated cells in each sample was estimated by amplification of reference gene primers within the assay. To quantify the absolute abundance of each unique TCRbeta CDR3 rearrangement, sequence reads were collapsed and filtered. For each sample, productive Simpson clonality was calculated by taking the square root of Simpson's diversity index across productive rearrangements. The clones in this table, taken by TCRdb from immuneACCESS, are in-frame only. Not every clone is retained; where verified, under half of the shortfall comes from an unresolved V gene, and the cause of the rest is unknown. V and J calls and clone size come straight from that table; D and trimming were deduced from the DNA. Within this sample are 150,000 to 200,000 clones, with approximately 95% of them counted one time only. Of the sample, roughly 4.8% falls within the top ten clones.

Collaborating institutions collected whole blood in K2EDTA tubes following their own protocols. For TCRbeta analysis, collaborators shipped samples as frozen whole blood, isolated PBMCs, or DNA extracted from either of those sample types. A distance of 9 bases separates the germline ends of V and J, which lose 0 bases and 6 bases respectively. The CDR3 runs 13 residues from the cysteine to the phenylalanine. Kept here is only the CDR3 DNA, which spans 39 bases and is read in frame from base 1. CDR1 is given as LGHNA and CDR2 as YNFKEQ, both from the germline V gene. This clone appeared a few times. The antigen it recognizes is unknown. Base qualities are not recorded, but no much larger clone differs from it by a single base.

This chain is built from TRBV4-2 and TRBJ2-7; too little of a D gene remains to name it. The sample comprised peripheral blood. The TCR originated in a woman aged 45 to 65 with acute or convalescent COVID-19. The CDR3 protein sequence reads: CASSQDWLLEQYF. In nucleotide form, the sequence is TGTGCCAGCAGCCAAGACTGGCTTCTCGAGCAGTACTTC.